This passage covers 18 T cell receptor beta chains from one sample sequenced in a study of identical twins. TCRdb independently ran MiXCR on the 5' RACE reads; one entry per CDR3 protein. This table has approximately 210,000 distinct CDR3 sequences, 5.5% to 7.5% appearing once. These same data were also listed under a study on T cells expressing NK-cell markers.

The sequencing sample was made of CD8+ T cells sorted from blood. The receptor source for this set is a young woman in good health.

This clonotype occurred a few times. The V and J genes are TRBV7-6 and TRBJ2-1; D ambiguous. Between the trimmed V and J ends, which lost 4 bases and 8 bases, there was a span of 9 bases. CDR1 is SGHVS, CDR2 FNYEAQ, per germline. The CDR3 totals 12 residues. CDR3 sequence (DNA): TGTGCCAGCAGCTCTGGCGCCGATGAGCAGTTCTTC. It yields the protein CASSSGADEQFF.

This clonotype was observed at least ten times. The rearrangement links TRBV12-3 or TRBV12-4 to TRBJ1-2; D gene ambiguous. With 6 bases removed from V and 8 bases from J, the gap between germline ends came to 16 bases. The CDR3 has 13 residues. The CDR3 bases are TGTGCCAGCAGCCTCCGCGACATTGACGGCTACACCTTC. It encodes CASSLRDIDGYTF.

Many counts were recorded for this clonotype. The DNA for the CDR3 is TGTGCCAGCAGTTTATGGGACAGGGGAAACACCGGGGAGCTGTTTTTT. Residues: CASSLWDRGNTGELFF. This chain uses TRBV12-3 or TRBV12-4 with TRBJ2-2, with TRBD1 matching over 10 bases. J lost 2 bases, V lost 2 bases, and 2 bases had no gene match. The length of the CDR3 is 16 residues.

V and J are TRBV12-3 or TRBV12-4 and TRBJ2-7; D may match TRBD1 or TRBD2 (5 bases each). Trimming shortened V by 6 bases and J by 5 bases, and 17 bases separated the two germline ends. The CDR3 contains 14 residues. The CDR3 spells CASRQEGPLDEQYF. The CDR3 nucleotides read TGTGCCAGCAGACAAGAGGGACCGCTAGACGAGCAGTACTTC.

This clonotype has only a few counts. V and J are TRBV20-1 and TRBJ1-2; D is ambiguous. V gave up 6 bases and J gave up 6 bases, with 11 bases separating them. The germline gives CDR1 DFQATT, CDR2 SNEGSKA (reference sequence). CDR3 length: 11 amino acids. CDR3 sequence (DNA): TGCAGTGCCTTGCGGGAGGATGGCTACACCTTC. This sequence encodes CSALREDGYTF.

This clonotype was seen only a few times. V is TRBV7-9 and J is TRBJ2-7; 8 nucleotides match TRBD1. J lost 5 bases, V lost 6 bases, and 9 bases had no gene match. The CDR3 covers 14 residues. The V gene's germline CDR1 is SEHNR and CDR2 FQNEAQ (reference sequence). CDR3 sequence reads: CASRPDRGIDEQYF. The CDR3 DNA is TGTGCCAGCAGACCCGACAGGGGAATCGACGAGCAGTACTTC.

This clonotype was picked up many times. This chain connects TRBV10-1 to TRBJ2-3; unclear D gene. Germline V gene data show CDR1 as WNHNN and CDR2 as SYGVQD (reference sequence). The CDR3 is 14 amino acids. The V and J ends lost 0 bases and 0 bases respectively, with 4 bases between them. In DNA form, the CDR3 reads TGCGCCAGCAGTGAGTCGACTAGCACAGATACGCAGTATTTT. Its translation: CASSESTSTDTQYF.

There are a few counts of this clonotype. This CDR3 is CASSSDRGMNTEAFF. The CDR3 DNA is TGTGCCAGCAGTTCCGACAGGGGCATGAACACTGAAGCTTTCTTT. The chain recombines TRBV25-1 with TRBJ1-1; 8 bases are a match to TRBD1. The CDR3 is 15 residues long. Germline CDR1 MGHDK, CDR2 SYGVNS. The trim removed 5 bases at V and 0 bases at J, leaving 5 bases unmatched.

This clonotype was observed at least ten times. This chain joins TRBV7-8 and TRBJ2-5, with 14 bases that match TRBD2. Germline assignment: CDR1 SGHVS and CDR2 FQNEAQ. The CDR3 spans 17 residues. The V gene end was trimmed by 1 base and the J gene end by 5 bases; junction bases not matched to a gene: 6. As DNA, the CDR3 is TGTGCCAGCAGCTTAGACGGGACTAGCGGGGGATTGGAGACCCAGTACTTC. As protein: CASSLDGTSGGLETQYF.

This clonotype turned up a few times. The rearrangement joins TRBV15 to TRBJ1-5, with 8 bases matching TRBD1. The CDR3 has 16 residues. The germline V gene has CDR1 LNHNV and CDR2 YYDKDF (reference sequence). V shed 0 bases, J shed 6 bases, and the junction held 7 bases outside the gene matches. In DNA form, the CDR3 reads TGTGCCACCAGCAGAGAGGGACAGGTCTTTGGTCAGCCCCAGCATTTT. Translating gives CATSREGQVFGQPQHF.

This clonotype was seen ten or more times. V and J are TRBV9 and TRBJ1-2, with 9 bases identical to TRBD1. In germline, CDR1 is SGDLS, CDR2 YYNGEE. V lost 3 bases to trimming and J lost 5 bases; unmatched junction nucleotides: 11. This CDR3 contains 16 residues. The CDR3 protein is CASSARTGVMAYGYTF. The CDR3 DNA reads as TGTGCCAGCAGCGCACGGACAGGGGTTATGGCTTATGGCTACACCTTC.

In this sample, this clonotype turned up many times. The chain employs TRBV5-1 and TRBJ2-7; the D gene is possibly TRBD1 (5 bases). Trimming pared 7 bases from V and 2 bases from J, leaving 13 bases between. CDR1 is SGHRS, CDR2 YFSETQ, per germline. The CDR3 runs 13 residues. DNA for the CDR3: TGCGCCAGCTCCTCCGAGACAGCCTACGAGCAGTACTTC. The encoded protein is CASSSETAYEQYF.

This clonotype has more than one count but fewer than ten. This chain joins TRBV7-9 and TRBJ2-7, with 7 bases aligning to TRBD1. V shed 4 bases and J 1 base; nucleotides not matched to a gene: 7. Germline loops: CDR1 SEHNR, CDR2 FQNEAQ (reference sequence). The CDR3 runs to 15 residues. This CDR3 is CASSSSTGRSYEQYF. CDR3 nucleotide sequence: TGTGCCAGCAGCTCATCGACAGGGCGATCCTACGAGCAGTACTTC.

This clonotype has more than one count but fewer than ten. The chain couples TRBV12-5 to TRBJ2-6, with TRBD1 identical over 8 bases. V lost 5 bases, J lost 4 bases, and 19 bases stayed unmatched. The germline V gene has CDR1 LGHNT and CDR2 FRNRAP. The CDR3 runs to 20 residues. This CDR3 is CASGIMTRDRSLSGANVLTF. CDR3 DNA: TGTGCTAGTGGTATAATGACCCGGGACAGGTCCCTCTCGGGGGCCAACGTCCTGACTTTC.

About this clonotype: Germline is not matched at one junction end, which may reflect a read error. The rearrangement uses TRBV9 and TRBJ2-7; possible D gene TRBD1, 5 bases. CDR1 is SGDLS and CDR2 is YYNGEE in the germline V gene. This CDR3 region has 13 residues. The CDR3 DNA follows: TGTGCCAGCAGCGCCCCCGGAGTACAGGTACTCACCTTC. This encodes CASSAPGVQVLTF.

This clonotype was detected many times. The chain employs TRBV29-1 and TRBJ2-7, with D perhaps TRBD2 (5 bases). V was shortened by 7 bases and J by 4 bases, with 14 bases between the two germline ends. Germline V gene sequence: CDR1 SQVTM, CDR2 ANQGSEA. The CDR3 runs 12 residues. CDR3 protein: CSAAGGPYEQYF. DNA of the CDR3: TGCAGCGCAGCAGGAGGCCCTTACGAGCAGTACTTC.

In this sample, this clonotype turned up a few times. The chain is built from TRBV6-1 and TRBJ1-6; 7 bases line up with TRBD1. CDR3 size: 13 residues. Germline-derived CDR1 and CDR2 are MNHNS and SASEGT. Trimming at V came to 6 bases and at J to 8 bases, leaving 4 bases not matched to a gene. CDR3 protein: CASSQGGDSPLHF. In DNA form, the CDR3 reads TGTGCCAGCAGCCAGGGGGGAGATTCACCCCTCCACTTT.

The CDR3 reads CASSVTGQGNSPLHF. The CDR3 DNA follows: TGTGCCAGCAGCGTGACAGGACAGGGGAATTCACCCCTCCACTTT. The V call is TRBV9, the J call TRBJ1-6, with 9 bases aligning to TRBD1. Germline CDR1 reads SGDLS; CDR2 reads YYNGEE. After removal of 2 bases from V and 7 bases from J, the junction contained 4 bases not matched to a gene. This CDR3 spans 15 amino acids.